A single TCR beta chain is shown here with its context. The germline V gene has CDR1 SGHNT and CDR2 YYREEE (reference sequence). V lost 4 bases and J 2 bases, leaving 16 bases between the germline ends. The CDR3 length is 15 residues. The data derive from a study of shared clonotypes between healthy human individuals. Repertoires were generated with immunoSEQ multiplex PCR, while TCRdb's copy carries only in-frame clones and drops some. The repertoire holds over 1.4 million clones, with about 96% as singletons. This clonotype was sampled from a man aged 25 to 45 in good health. This chain links TRBV5-4 with TRBJ2-7; no clear D. Sequenced sample: naive CD4+ T cells sorted from blood. Described subset: CD45RA+ positively selected. The DNA for the CDR3 is TGTGCCAGCAGCCTTCCCCGAAGCACACCCTACGAGCAGTACTTC. Translating gives CASSLPRSTPYEQYF.